This TCR beta chain stems from a study of T cell responses to AZD1222 COVID-19 vaccine. Overall study results and limits: In all cases, repertoires were sampled only after the peak T cell response. Just 5 to 7 AZD1222 recipients were seropositive at baseline. Clonal diversity was possibly underestimated, and the donors were mostly white British, with more females.

This CDR3 comprises 15 residues. Germline V gives CDR1 SGHRS, CDR2 YFSETQ. V was trimmed by 0 bases and J by 0 bases, leaving 8 bases between them. As to this clone: The target antigen is unknown.

The table came from immunoSEQ multiplex PCR; TCRdb's copy has only in-frame clones and leaves some out. The sample has 150,000 to 200,000 clones, more than 80% seen once. The V call is TRBV5-1, the J call TRBJ2-3, with D uncertain. The receptor's source is an adult who received the MenACWY meningococcal vaccine as a control. The specimen comprised peripheral blood, sampled 28 days after the second dose of the MenACWY control vaccine. CDR3 nucleotide sequence: TGCGCCAGCAGCTTGGTGTCACCTAGCACAGATACGCAGTATTTT. Translated: CASSLVSPSTDTQYF.